Each of the 23 T cell receptor beta chains below was sequenced from the same sample in a study of T cell responses to AZD1222 COVID-19 vaccine. This table comes from immunoSEQ multiplex PCR, and its TCRdb copy is limited to in-frame clones, with some not included. The sample carries more than 95,000 clones, approximately 89% recorded once. This specimen consisted of peripheral blood, obtained on day 0 of AZD1222 vaccination. Every receptor here comes from an adult in good health.

A single count supports this clone. The J gene is TRBJ2-5, the V gene TRBV5-4; no clear D gene. Germline CDR1 and CDR2: SGHNT and YYREEE (reference sequence). The CDR3 is 15 amino acids. V was trimmed by 2 bases and J by 3 bases, leaving 14 bases between them. The CDR3 nucleotides are TGTGCCAGCAGCTTACCCGGAGCCCAAAAAGAGACCCAGTACTTC. Amino acids: CASSLPGAQKETQYF.

The table lists this clone with a few counts. The rearrangement links TRBV28 to TRBJ2-2; the D is unclear. Trimming left V 5 bases short and J 2 bases short, with 12 bases between. Germline assignment: CDR1 MDHEN and CDR2 SYDVKM. The CDR3 is made up of 15 amino acids. CDR3 loop: CASSSRTVNTGELFF. As DNA, the CDR3 is TGTGCCAGCAGTAGTCGTACAGTAAACACCGGGGAGCTGTTTTTT.

The sample holds a few counts of this clone. This sequence joins TRBV5-4 and TRBJ2-3; D not certain. Per germline, CDR1 SGHNT and CDR2 YYREEE (reference sequence). The V gene lost 3 bases and the J gene lost 2 bases, with 13 bases spanning the gap. The CDR3 consists of 15 residues. CDR3 coding DNA: TGTGCCAGCAGCTCGGACGGAGACCACACAGATACGCAGTATTTT. Amino acid sequence: CASSSDGDHTDTQYF. The whole variable domain, remainder taken from reference TRBV5-4 and TRBJ2-3, is ETGVTQSPTHLIKTRGQQVTLRCSSQSGHNTVSWYQQALGQGPQFIFQYYREEENGRGNFPPRFSGLQFPNYSSELNVNALELDDSALYLCASSSDGDHTDTQYFGPGTRLTVL.

The table lists this clone with many counts. The gene calls are TRBV5-4 and TRBJ1-1; TRBD1 aligns across 7 bases. V shed 6 bases, J shed 10 bases, and the junction held 6 bases outside the gene matches. Germline CDR1 is SGHNT and CDR2 is YYREEE (reference sequence). This CDR3 spans 11 amino acids. CDR3 region: CASTTGDRAFF. The CDR3 coding sequence is TGTGCCAGCACCACAGGGGACAGAGCTTTCTTT.

CDR3 DNA sequence: TGTGCCAGCGGGCCTGAACAGGGGAATCAGCCCCAGCATTTT. Its translation is CASGPEQGNQPQHF. J is TRBJ1-5 and V is TRBV10-3, with 7 bases lining up with TRBD1. This CDR3 is built from 14 residues. Germline V gene lookup returns CDR1 ENHRY and CDR2 SYGVKD. Germline trimming cut 10 bases from V and 4 bases from J; bases unmatched to any gene: 10.

The chain links TRBV9 to TRBJ2-5; TRBD2 matches 8 bases. V was clipped by 0 bases and J by 6 bases; unmatched bases: 7. The CDR3 sequence is 15 residues long. Germline values: CDR1 SGDLS, CDR2 YYNGEE. The CDR3 DNA is TGTGCCAGCAGCGTAGGGGGTAGCGGGATTAAGACCCAGTACTTC. Translating gives CASSVGGSGIKTQYF.

The chain is built from TRBV19 and TRBJ1-2; perhaps TRBD1 as D (5 bases). The CDR3 runs 15 residues. V was pared by 5 bases and J by 6 bases, with 19 bases between. The V gene's germline CDR1 is LNHDA and CDR2 SQIVND (reference sequence). The CDR3 DNA reads TGTGCCAGTAGTGACGCCGGGACGCGTATCGATGGCTACACCTTC. It codes for CASSDAGTRIDGYTF. Variable domain in full (rest from reference TRBV19 and TRBJ1-2): DGGITQSPKYLFRKEGQNVTLSCEQNLNHDAMYWYRQDPGQGLRLIYYSQIVNDFQKGDIAEGYSVSREKKESFPLTVTSAQKNPTAFYLCASSDAGTRIDGYTFGSGTRLTVV.

This clone was recorded at least ten times. This chain uses TRBV2 with TRBJ2-7; TRBD1 is a possible D gene (6 bases). V was cut by 6 bases and J by 3 bases, with 15 bases left in between. The germline gives CDR1 SNHLY, CDR2 FYNNEI. This CDR3 is 14 amino acids long. CDR3 in DNA: TGTGCCAGCAGGGAGGACAGTCAAATCTACGAGCAGTACTTC. It translates to CASREDSQIYEQYF.

The chain combines TRBV7-9 with TRBJ1-1; D perhaps matches TRBD1 (5 bases). With 5 bases removed from V and 3 bases from J, the gap between germline ends came to 16 bases. This CDR3 contains 15 residues. Germline CDR1 is SEHNR and CDR2 is FQNEAQ (reference sequence). CDR3 nucleotides: TGTGCCAGCAGCCCCCATACAGGTCCTTACACTGAAGCTTTCTTT. It is translated as CASSPHTGPYTEAFF.

V and J are TRBV5-1 and TRBJ2-1; 8 nucleotides line up with TRBD1. The CDR3 is 15 residues long. Germline loops: CDR1 SGHRS, CDR2 YFSETQ. J gave up 7 bases and V 1 base, and 7 bases lay outside the gene matches. This chain's CDR3 is CASSLPGGNGNEQFF. CDR3 nucleotide sequence: TGCGCCAGCAGCTTGCCAGGGGGCAATGGAAATGAGCAGTTCTTC.

The sample holds one count of this clone. The chain links TRBV19 to TRBJ1-1, with D possibly being TRBD1 (5 bases). In germline, CDR1 is LNHDA, CDR2 SQIVND (reference sequence). Trimming took 6 bases from V and 3 from J, leaving 11 bases between them. The CDR3 has 13 residues. CDR3 nucleotides: TGTGCCAGTAGGAGAGGGGCGGACACTGAAGCTTTCTTT. Translation gives CASRRGADTEAFF.

The chain is built from TRBV10-3 and TRBJ2-3; TRBD2 aligns across 11 bases. V lost 6 bases and J lost 4; bases outside the gene matches: 12. The CDR3 length is 17 residues. The V gene's germline CDR1 is ENHRY and CDR2 SYGVKD. The CDR3 spells CAIREGTSGPPSDTQYF. The CDR3 coding sequence is TGTGCCATCAGAGAAGGGACTAGCGGCCCCCCGTCAGATACGCAGTATTTT.

The CDR3 spells CASRLTGTQPQHF. The CDR3 DNA follows: TGTGCCAGCAGACTGACAGGCACACAGCCCCAGCATTTT. This chain links TRBV28 with TRBJ1-5; possibly TRBD1 for D (6 bases). Germline lookup yields CDR1 MDHEN and CDR2 SYDVKM. The CDR3 covers 13 residues. Trimming took off 6 bases at V and 7 bases at J, with 13 bases between the two ends.

This rearrangement joins TRBV6-5 to TRBJ1-5; maybe TRBD1 (5 bases). V shed 0 bases and J shed 10 bases, with 16 bases lying between them. In germline, CDR1 is MNHEY, CDR2 SVGAGI. The CDR3 length is 15 residues. The CDR3, as DNA: TGTGCCAGCAGTTACTCCCAGGGAAGCGAAGGACCCCAGCATTTT. This sequence encodes CASSYSQGSEGPQHF.

The chain has TRBV6-2 or TRBV6-3 and TRBJ1-4; TRBD1 might be the D (5 bases). Germline loops: CDR1 MNHEY, CDR2 SVGEGT. The CDR3 contains 12 residues. The V end was cut by 4 bases, the J end by 7 bases, with 7 bases between. The CDR3 region is CASSSRVEKLFF. The CDR3 region has the DNA TGTGCCAGCAGTTCCAGGGTTGAAAAACTGTTTTTT.

The chain recombines TRBV28 with TRBJ2-1, with 8 bases aligning to TRBD2. The trim removed 7 bases at V and 5 bases at J, leaving 7 bases unmatched. Germline V CDR1 and CDR2: MDHEN, SYDVKM. This CDR3 has 14 residues. CDR3 bases: TGTGCCAGCAACCCGGGGGGGGCCCACAATGAGCAGTTCTTC. Translating gives CASNPGGAHNEQFF.

This clone occurred once. J is TRBJ2-1 and V is TRBV6-2 or TRBV6-3, with 11 nucleotides matching TRBD2. Per germline, CDR1 MNHEY and CDR2 SVGEGT. The length of the CDR3 is 15 residues. V dropped 2 bases and J dropped 9; count of bases not matched to a gene: 6. The CDR3 protein is CASSYHSGGAGEQFF. The CDR3 nucleotides read TGTGCCAGCAGTTACCATAGCGGGGGGGCCGGTGAGCAGTTCTTC.

The chain combines TRBV6-5 with TRBJ1-4; D gene unclear. Germline values: CDR1 MNHEY, CDR2 SVGAGI. Trimming removed 0 bases at V and 1 base at J, with 6 bases between. This CDR3 comprises 15 residues. In DNA, the CDR3 is TGTGCCAGCAGTTACTCCCGGGGAACTAATGAAAAACTGTTTTTT. Protein: CASSYSRGTNEKLFF.

The rearrangement links TRBV5-5 to TRBJ1-2; D ambiguous. V was clipped by 2 bases and J by 7 bases, with 24 bases between them. The CDR3 length is 17 residues. Germline V CDR1 and CDR2: SGHKS, YYEKEE (reference sequence). The CDR3 DNA reads as TGTGCCAGCAGCTTATTCTCCCCGAGTATACAGCCCTCTGGCTACACCTTC. This codes for CASSLFSPSIQPSGYTF.

This clone was observed a single time. The chain has TRBV4-3 and TRBJ1-3; D might be TRBD1 (5 bases). Germline-derived CDR1 and CDR2 are LGHNA and YSLEER. Trimming cost V 1 base and J 3 bases, with 19 bases left between them. The CDR3 totals 18 residues. The CDR3, as DNA: TGCGCCAGCAGCCAAGCTCCCGTCACGCAGACAGTTGGAAACACCATATATTTT. This sequence encodes CASSQAPVTQTVGNTIYF.

This clone was observed a handful of times. This chain joins TRBV28 and TRBJ2-3; D might be TRBD2 (6 bases). Germline loops: CDR1 MDHEN, CDR2 SYDVKM. CDR3 length: 14 amino acids. The germline V and J ends were trimmed by 3 bases and 5 bases, with 12 bases remaining between them. CDR3 nucleotides: TGTGCCAGCAGTTTGTACGGGGGTGGAGATACGCAGTATTTT. This sequence encodes CASSLYGGGDTQYF.

Written as DNA, the CDR3 is TGTGCCAGCAGCTTAGCGACTACGGGGGAGCAGTACTTC. Translating gives CASSLATTGEQYF. The rearrangement joins TRBV11-1 to TRBJ2-7; TRBD2 is a possible D gene (5 bases). Germline-derived CDR1 and CDR2 are SGHAT and FQDESV (reference sequence). This CDR3 contains 13 residues. V was clipped by 0 bases and J by 7 bases, with 10 bases between them.

This clone was seen only a few times. The V gene is TRBV6-5, the J gene TRBJ2-7; 8 bases line up with TRBD1. Trimming cost V 7 bases and J 3 bases; bases outside gene matches: 5. This CDR3 spans 13 amino acids. Germline loops: CDR1 MNHEY, CDR2 SVGAGI. CDR3 in DNA: TGTGCCAGCATGGACAGGGCTGTCTACGAGCAGTACTTC. This codes for CASMDRAVYEQYF.